This TCR beta chain derives from a study of shared clonotypes between healthy human individuals. Study background: Donors, aged 18 to 49, were two women and three men. CD4 naive and memory got three plates each, CD8 naive two, CD8 memory one.

The CDR3 spans 12 residues. In germline, CDR1 is SGHAT, CDR2 FQNNGV. V was trimmed by 2 bases and J by 7 bases, leaving 6 bases between them. This clone was recorded a few times. Splitting of each subset's genomic DNA was done evenly across several immunoSEQ plates. Clones were read by immunoSEQ multiplex PCR, and TCRdb kept only the in-frame ones, dropping some. In the table there are 90,000 to 120,000 clones, 67% of which are singletons. This chain joins TRBV11-2 and TRBJ2-1; D ambiguous. Sequencing used memory CD8+ T cells sorted from blood. The subset is: CD45RO+ cells pooled with CCR7-negative TemRA cells. The receptor was derived from a woman aged 25 to 45 in good health. The chain's CDR3 is CASSLTPNEQFF. For the CDR3, the DNA is TGTGCCAGCAGCTTAACTCCGAATGAGCAGTTCTTC.